Described below is a single T cell receptor (beta chain) sequence and its context. The CDR3 has 11 residues. Trimming stripped 2 bases from V and 5 bases from J, with 2 bases between. Per the germline V gene, CDR1 is LNHDA and CDR2 is SQIVND (reference sequence). Study processing details: Reference gene primer amplification yielded estimated nucleated cell counts. Sequenced by immunoSEQ multiplex PCR; TCRdb stores in-frame clones only, minus some. For V, J and clone size, that table is used; D and trimming come from the DNA. This sample yields some 20,000 clones, of which 70% to 90% are seen a single time; more than 55% belongs to the top ten. These data come from a study of blood T cell repertoires in COVID-19. Whole-study context: The United States, Italy and Spain were the sources of the acute and convalescent COVID-19 samples.

The V gene is TRBV19, the J gene TRBJ2-3; D ambiguous. Sequencing was carried out using peripheral blood. This clonotype was sampled from a man older than 75 with acute or convalescent COVID-19. CDR3 DNA sequence: TGTGCCAGTAGTATACGAGATACGCAGTATTTT. Its protein product is CASSIRDTQYF.